The sequence of this T cell receptor beta chain was determined in a study of cytomegalovirus exposure and HLA in healthy donors. Study-wide points: Rarity marked most TCR sequences, yet some public TCRs occurred in many donors.

The V gene end was trimmed by 5 bases and the J gene end by 4 bases; junction bases not matched to a gene: 8. This CDR3 spans 15 amino acids. In germline, CDR1 is MNHNY, CDR2 SVGAGI (reference sequence). Vbeta (60) and Jbeta (13) primers were used in the PCR. Measured with immunoSEQ multiplex PCR; TCRdb has only the in-frame clones, and not every one. This sample carries some 190,000 clones, 75% to 80% of them seen once, and the ten largest clones take 2.1%. With regard to this clone: Its antigen is not known.

This chain connects TRBV6-6 to TRBJ1-2; 9 bases are a match to TRBD1. Sequencing was done on a sample of PBMCs. The clonotype originates from a woman aged 25 to 39 in good health and CMV-seropositive. This CDR3 reads CASSDWDREGYGYTF. The CDR3 DNA follows: TGTGCCAGCAGTGACTGGGACAGGGAAGGCTATGGCTACACCTTC.